This TCR beta chain was sequenced in a study of T cell responses to AZD1222 COVID-19 vaccine. Overall study results and limits: The peak T cell response came first, and repertoires were sampled only after it. Reports say nearly half of spike-specific TCRs go after unmutated variant regions. Clonal diversity was possibly underestimated; the donors were predominantly white British and more often female.

Assay: immunoSEQ multiplex PCR; the TCRdb copy retains only in-frame clones and omits some. The sample has about 150,000 clones, 91% seen once. Germline V lookup: CDR1 GTSNPN, CDR2 SVGIG (reference sequence). The CDR3 is 13 residues long. The ends were cut back, 3 bases at V and 6 bases at J, with 11 bases in the middle. Concerning this clone: Its antigen is undetermined.

This sequence joins TRBV30 and TRBJ1-4, with D possibly being TRBD1 (5 bases). Specimen: peripheral blood, collected on day 0 of AZD1222 vaccination. This receptor was obtained from an adult in good health. CDR3 sequence: CAWREKGYEKLFF. CDR3 DNA: TGTGCCTGGAGGGAGAAGGGGTATGAAAAACTGTTTTTT.